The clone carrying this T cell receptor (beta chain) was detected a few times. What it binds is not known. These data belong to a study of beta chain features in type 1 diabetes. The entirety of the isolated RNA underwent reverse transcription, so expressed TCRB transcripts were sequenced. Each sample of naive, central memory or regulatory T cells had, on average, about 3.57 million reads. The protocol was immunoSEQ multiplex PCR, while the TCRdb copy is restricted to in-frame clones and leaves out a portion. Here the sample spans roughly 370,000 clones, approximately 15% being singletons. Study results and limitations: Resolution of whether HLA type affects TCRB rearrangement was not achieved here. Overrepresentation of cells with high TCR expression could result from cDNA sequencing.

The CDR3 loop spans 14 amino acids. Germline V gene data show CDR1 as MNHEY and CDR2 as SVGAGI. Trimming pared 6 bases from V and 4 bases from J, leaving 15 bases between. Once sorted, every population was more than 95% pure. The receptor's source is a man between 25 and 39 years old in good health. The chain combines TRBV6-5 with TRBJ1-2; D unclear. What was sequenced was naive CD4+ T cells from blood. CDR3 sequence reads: CASSPDGTAYGYTF. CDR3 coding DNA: TGTGCCAGCAGCCCTGACGGTACAGCCTATGGCTACACCTTC.